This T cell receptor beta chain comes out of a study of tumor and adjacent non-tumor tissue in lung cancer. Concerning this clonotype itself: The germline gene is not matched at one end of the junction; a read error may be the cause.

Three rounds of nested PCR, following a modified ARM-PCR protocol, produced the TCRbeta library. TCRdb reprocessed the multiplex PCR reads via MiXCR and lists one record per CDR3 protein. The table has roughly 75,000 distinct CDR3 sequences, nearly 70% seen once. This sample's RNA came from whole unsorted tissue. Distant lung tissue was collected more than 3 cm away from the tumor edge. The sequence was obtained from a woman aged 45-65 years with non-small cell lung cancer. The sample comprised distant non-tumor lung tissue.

This chain's CDR3 is CAISDAGHGALPYGYTF. The CDR3 DNA reads as TGTGCCATCAGTGATGCGGGACATGGGGCGCTCCCCTATGGTTACACCTTC. The V and J genes are TRBV10-3 and TRBJ1-2; D perhaps matches TRBD1 (6 bases). CDR3 length equals 17 residues. Germline CDR1 ENHRY, CDR2 SYGVKD.